This T cell receptor (beta chain) was identified in a study of technical replicates of blood from a few donors. Germline lookup yields CDR1 SGHRS and CDR2 YFSETQ. Between the trimmed V and J ends, which lost 0 bases and 6 bases, there was a span of 13 bases. The CDR3 is made up of 14 amino acids. Using immunoSEQ multiplex PCR, the repertoire was profiled, and TCRdb retains in-frame clones only, with some absent. This sample yields 60,000 to 85,000 clones, of which approximately 96% are seen a single time; about 0.35% belongs to the top ten. Sequenced input: T cells isolated from PBMCs. The chain couples TRBV5-1 to TRBJ2-7; TRBD2 is a possible D gene (7 bases). The source of this sequence is a human donor in good health. The CDR3 is CASSLVQGGGEQYF. CDR3 in DNA: TGCGCCAGCAGCTTGGTACAGGGAGGGGGCGAGCAGTACTTC.